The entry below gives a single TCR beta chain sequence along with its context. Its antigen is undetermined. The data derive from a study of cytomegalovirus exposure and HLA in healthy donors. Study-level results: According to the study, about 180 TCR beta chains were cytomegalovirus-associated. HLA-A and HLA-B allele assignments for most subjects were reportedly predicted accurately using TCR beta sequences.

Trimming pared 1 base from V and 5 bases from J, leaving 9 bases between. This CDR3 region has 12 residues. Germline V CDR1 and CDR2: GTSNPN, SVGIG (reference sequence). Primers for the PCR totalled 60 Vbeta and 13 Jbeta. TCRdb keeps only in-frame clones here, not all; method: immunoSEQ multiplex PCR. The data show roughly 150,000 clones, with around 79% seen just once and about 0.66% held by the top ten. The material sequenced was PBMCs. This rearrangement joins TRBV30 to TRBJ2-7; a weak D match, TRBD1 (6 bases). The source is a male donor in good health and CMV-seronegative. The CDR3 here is CAWSEQGNEQYF. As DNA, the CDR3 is TGTGCCTGGAGTGAACAGGGAAACGAGCAGTACTTC.